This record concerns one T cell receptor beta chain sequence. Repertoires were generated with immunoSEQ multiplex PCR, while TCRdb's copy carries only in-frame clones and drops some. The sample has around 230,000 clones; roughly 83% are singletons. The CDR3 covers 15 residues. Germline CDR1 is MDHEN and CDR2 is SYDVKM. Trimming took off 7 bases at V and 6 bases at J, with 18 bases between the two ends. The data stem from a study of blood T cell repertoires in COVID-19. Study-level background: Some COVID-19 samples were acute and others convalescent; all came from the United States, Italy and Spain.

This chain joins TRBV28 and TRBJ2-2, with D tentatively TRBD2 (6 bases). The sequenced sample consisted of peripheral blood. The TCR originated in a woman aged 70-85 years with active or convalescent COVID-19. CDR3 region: CASTLGGIGAGELFF. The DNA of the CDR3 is TGTGCCAGCACCCTTGGGGGGATAGGAGCCGGGGAGCTGTTTTTT.